A selection of T cell receptor beta chains follows, all from one sample in a study of response to subunit inactivated influenza vaccine. TCRdb reprocessed the RT-PCR reads via MiXCR and lists one record per CDR3 protein. Among 550,000 to 650,000 distinct CDR3 sequences listed, about 12% were seen once. The sample in question was PBMCs from blood, obtained on the day of vaccination. These receptors all come from a man aged 50 to 60 who received an inactivated influenza vaccine. Each CDR3 is given with its conserved first and last residue. A D gene is named only where the DNA matches it firmly. Clone size, where shown, is once, few, many, or a class for clones that have expanded.

TRBJ1-2	-	many	TRBV6-1	CASRQTGSYGYTF	TGTGCCAGCAGACAAACAGGGTCCTATGGCTACACCTTC
TRBJ2-2	TRBD2	few	TRBV27	CASSLSALAGLYANTGELFF	TGTGCCAGCAGTTTATCGGCCCTAGCGGGACTATACGCGAACACCGGGGAGCTGTTTTTT
TRBJ2-2	-	-	TRBV5-5	CASQTGRGTGELFF	TGTGCCAGCCAGACAGGGAGGGGCACCGGGGAGCTGTTTTTT
TRBJ2-2	-	-	TRBV4-2	CASSQDFGAGELFF	-
TRBJ2-7	-	many	TRBV29-1	CSVVQFPPYEQYF	TGCAGCGTTGTTCAGTTCCCTCCCTACGAGCAGTACTTC
TRBJ2-7	TRBD1	-	TRBV18	CASSPVRQGNEQYF	TGTGCCAGCTCACCGGTAAGACAGGGAAACGAGCAGTACTTC
TRBJ1-1	-	few	TRBV7-8	CASSLRVSPEAFF	TGTGCCAGCAGCTTACGAGTCTCCCCTGAAGCTTTCTTT
TRBJ2-5	TRBD1	few	TRBV7-9	CASAWGKDREETQYF	TGTGCCAGCGCGTGGGGAAAAGACAGGGAAGAGACCCAGTACTTC
TRBJ1-2	-	-	TRBV11-2	CASSLGPGRGYTF	TGTGCCAGCAGCTTAGGTCCGGGTCGTGGCTACACCTTC
TRBJ2-3	TRBD2	-	TRBV29-1	CSATSGGQHTQYF	TGCAGCGCGACTAGCGGGGGCCAACATACGCAGTATTTT
TRBJ2-1	TRBD1	few	TRBV28	CASNDAGQGAYNEQFF	TGTGCCAGCAATGATGCGGGACAGGGCGCCTACAATGAGCAGTTCTTC
TRBJ2-1	-	many	TRBV9	CASSTGRNYNEQFF	TGTGCCAGCAGCACCGGGCGAAATTACAATGAGCAGTTCTTC
TRBJ1-1	-	few	TRBV5-1	CASSLMGGMNTEAFF	TGCGCCAGCAGCTTGATGGGGGGCATGAACACTGAAGCTTTCTTT
TRBJ2-5	TRBD1	-	TRBV29-1	CSVGDRGPQETQYF	TGCAGCGTTGGAGACAGGGGGCCCCAAGAGACCCAGTACTTC
TRBJ2-1	TRBD2	-	TRBV12-3/TRBV12-4	CASSFGTSGVSYNEQFF	TGTGCCAGCAGTTTTGGGACTAGCGGAGTCTCCTACAATGAGCAGTTCTTC
TRBJ2-3	-	-	TRBV6-1	CATLRVQGWTDTQYF	TGTGCCACCCTAAGGGTGCAGGGGTGGACAGATACGCAGTATTTT
TRBJ2-1	-	-	TRBV27	CASSPLISGLNNEQFF	TGTGCCAGCAGTCCTCTGATCAGCGGCCTAAACAATGAGCAGTTCTTC
TRBJ2-7	TRBD1	-	TRBV7-9	CASSEQGASSYEQYF	TGTGCCAGCAGCGAACAGGGGGCAAGCTCCTACGAGCAGTACTTC
TRBJ1-1	TRBD1	few	TRBV6-2/TRBV6-3	CASTRGQSEAFF	TGTGCCAGCACAAGGGGGCAGAGTGAAGCTTTCTTT
TRBJ2-2	-	few	TRBV12-3/TRBV12-4	CASMVVGSTGELFF	TGTGCCAGCATGGTCGTTGGTTCCACCGGGGAGCTGTTTTTT
TRBJ2-5	-	few	TRBV5-1	CASSLEGSAQETQYF	TGCGCCAGCAGCTTGGAAGGGTCAGCTCAAGAGACCCAGTACTTC
TRBJ2-1	TRBD2	many	TRBV6-2/TRBV6-3	CASRRGGGYNEQFF	TGTGCCAGCCGGCGGGGGGGGGGCTACAATGAGCAGTTCTTC
TRBJ2-7	TRBD1	many	TRBV20-1	CSARKTGTVYEQYF	TGCAGTGCTAGAAAAACCGGGACAGTTTACGAGCAGTACTTC
TRBJ2-7	TRBD1	few	TRBV7-9	CASSPRWDRAPYEQYF	TGTGCCAGCAGCCCGCGATGGGACAGAGCTCCTTACGAGCAGTACTTC
TRBJ2-3	TRBD2	many	TRBV12-3/TRBV12-4	CASSSNRGGGTDTQYF	TGTGCCAGCAGTTCCAACCGCGGGGGGGGCACAGATACGCAGTATTTT
TRBJ2-3	-	-	TRBV20-1	CSAREIQGTYTDTQYF	TGCAGTGCTAGGGAGATACAGGGAACCTACACAGATACGCAGTATTTT
TRBJ1-4	-	-	TRBV5-1	CASSLGTSPTNEKLFF	TGCGCCAGCAGCTTGGGAACGTCTCCAACTAATGAAAAACTGTTTTTT
TRBJ2-3	TRBD1	many	TRBV10-3	CAISESTGVRNTDTQYF	TGTGCCATCAGTGAGTCAACAGGGGTTAGAAACACAGATACGCAGTATTTT
TRBJ2-5	-	-	TRBV7-2	CASSLAAQPQETQYF	TGTGCCAGCAGCTTAGCGGCTCAGCCCCAAGAGACCCAGTACTTC
TRBJ2-7	TRBD1	many	TRBV12-3/TRBV12-4	CASSEGQGAYEQYF	TGTGCCAGCAGTGAAGGACAGGGAGCCTACGAGCAGTACTTC